These 30 T cell receptor beta chains share one sample of origin, sequenced in a study of regulatory T cells in long-lasting Graves disease. The sample's time point: newly diagnosed GD, antithyroid drugs for less than 3 months. PBMC RNA was the source of the TCR library. Arm-PCR with iRepertoire HTBI primers amplified the CDR3 regions for these TCR beta libraries. From the multiplex PCR reads, TCRdb called clonotypes with MiXCR, one entry per CDR3 protein. The sample has 350,000 to 550,000 distinct CDR3 sequences, about 15% seen once. The sample also formed part of further work on T cells in Graves' hyperthyroidism and ophthalmopathy.

The sample consisted of peripheral blood mononuclear cells (PBMCs), taken at new diagnosis, from a patient treated with antithyroid drugs. These receptors came from a woman in her twenties or thirties with Graves disease.

At least ten counts were recorded for this clonotype. V gene TRBV6-1 combines with J gene TRBJ2-5; TRBD2 aligns across 7 bases. The CDR3 totals 14 residues. The V gene's germline CDR1 is MNHNS and CDR2 SASEGT. V lost 2 bases, J lost 6 bases, and 6 bases stayed unmatched. In DNA, the CDR3 is TGTGCCAGCAGTGAACGGGGGAGGGGACAGACCCAGTACTTC. It specifies CASSERGRGQTQYF.

Ten or more counts support this clonotype. The chain uses TRBV6-1 and TRBJ2-3; 7 bases match TRBD1. The CDR3 has 16 amino acids. After removal of 6 bases from V and 1 base from J, the junction contained 10 bases not matched to a gene. The germline V gene has CDR1 MNHNS and CDR2 SASEGT. The chain's CDR3 is CASSLKPGQRTDTQYF. Here the CDR3 DNA reads TGTGCCAGCAGCTTGAAACCGGGACAGCGCACAGATACGCAGTATTTT.

In its sample, this clonotype was seen many times. CDR3 DNA: TGCGCCAGCAAGAGGGACGCTAACACCGGGGAGCTGTTTTTT. It specifies CASKRDANTGELFF. V usage is TRBV5-1 and J usage is TRBJ2-2, with D perhaps TRBD1 or TRBD2 (5 bases each). This CDR3 contains 14 residues. Trimming shortened V by 6 bases and J by 2 bases, and 11 bases separated the two germline ends. Germline-derived CDR1 and CDR2 are SGHRS and YFSETQ.

The chain uses TRBV5-6 and TRBJ1-3; perhaps TRBD1 as D (5 bases). V dropped 4 bases and J dropped 3 bases, with 14 bases sitting between them. This CDR3 is built from 15 residues. Germline CDR1 SGHDT, CDR2 YYEEEE. The CDR3 loop is CASSLGQGFGNTIYF. CDR3 DNA sequence: TGTGCCAGCAGCCTGGGTCAGGGATTTGGAAACACCATATATTTT.

This clonotype was counted many times. The rearrangement joins TRBV12-3 or TRBV12-4 to TRBJ2-3; perhaps TRBD1 as D (6 bases). The J call may not be correct, given that the DNA end is closer to TRBJ2-5. The CDR3 runs to 15 residues. CDR3 nucleotides: TGTGCCAGCAGTCCCGGACCCCAGGGGTTACAGACCCAGTACTTC. It yields the protein CASSPGPQGLQTQYF.

In this sample, this clonotype turned up many times. The chain combines TRBV7-9 with TRBJ2-1, with 10 positions matching TRBD2. Germline CDR1 SEHNR, CDR2 FQNEAQ (reference sequence). With V trimmed by 7 bases and J by 8 bases, 14 bases remained unmatched. The CDR3 is 16 amino acids. This chain's CDR3 is CASITKAGGPIYEQFF. In DNA, the CDR3 is TGTGCCAGCATAACGAAAGCGGGAGGGCCTATATATGAGCAGTTCTTC.

The chain couples TRBV18 to TRBJ2-1; tentatively, D is TRBD1 or TRBD2 (5 bases each). CDR1 and CDR2 (germline): KGHSH, LQKENI. Trimming took off 3 bases at V and 8 bases at J, with 14 bases between the two ends. The CDR3 runs to 14 residues. The CDR3 region is CASSPYGTWDEQFF. The CDR3 DNA reads TGTGCCAGCTCACCCTACGGGACCTGGGATGAGCAGTTCTTC.

This chain links TRBV6-2 or TRBV6-3 with TRBJ1-2, with 7 bases aligning to TRBD1. V gave up 6 bases and J gave up 6 bases; unmatched junction bases: 7. CDR3 size: 13 residues. Germline loops: CDR1 MNHEY, CDR2 SVGEGT. CDR3 sequence: CASRRQGPDGYTF. The CDR3 DNA reads as TGTGCCAGCAGAAGACAGGGTCCGGATGGCTACACCTTC.

This clonotype was observed at least ten times. The chain couples TRBV20-1 to TRBJ2-7, with 10 bases fitting TRBD2. Germline-derived CDR1 and CDR2 are DFQATT and SNEGSKA (reference sequence). CDR3 length equals 13 residues. After removal of 6 bases from V and 4 bases from J, the junction contained 6 bases not matched to a gene. As DNA, the CDR3 is TGCAGTGCGACAAGCGGGAGGGATTACGAGCAGTACTTC. Protein sequence: CSATSGRDYEQYF.

This clonotype was seen many times. The chain links TRBV11-2 to TRBJ2-1, with D perhaps TRBD2 (5 bases). From germline, CDR1 is SGHAT and CDR2 FQNNGV. Trimming took off 3 bases at V and 3 bases at J, with 15 bases between the two ends. The length of the CDR3 is 16 residues. This CDR3 reads CASSFQGLAVYNEQFF. DNA for the CDR3: TGTGCCAGCAGCTTCCAAGGACTGGCAGTCTACAATGAGCAGTTCTTC.

This clonotype was seen repeatedly, ten times or more. V and J are TRBV5-4 and TRBJ2-7; D is undetermined. CDR1 SGHNT and CDR2 YYREEE come from the germline V gene (reference sequence). CDR3 size: 14 residues. Trimming left V 2 bases short and J 3 bases short, with 12 bases between. CDR3 loop: CASSLDGDSYEQYF. The CDR3, as DNA: TGTGCCAGCAGCTTAGATGGTGATAGCTACGAGCAGTACTTC.

This clonotype was seen repeatedly, ten times or more. This chain uses TRBV7-2 with TRBJ2-3; possible D gene TRBD2, 6 bases. Deletions cut 5 bases from V and 2 bases from J, with 17 bases between. There are 16 residues in the CDR3. Germline CDR1 reads SGHTA; CDR2 reads FQGNSA. CDR3 bases: TGTGCCAGCAGCAAAGGGAGGCTAGCGCTCACAGATACGCAGTATTTT. Translating gives CASSKGRLALTDTQYF.

J is TRBJ2-5 and V is TRBV10-3; D is possibly TRBD1 or TRBD2 (7 bases each). The V end was cut by 6 bases, the J end by 5 bases, with 13 bases between. CDR1 is ENHRY, CDR2 SYGVKD, per germline. The CDR3 is made up of 13 amino acids. Here the CDR3 reads CAIRTGEGETQYF. DNA of the CDR3: TGTGCCATCAGAACAGGGGAGGGCGAGACCCAGTACTTC.

This clonotype was seen more than once but under ten times. The rearrangement links TRBV2 to TRBJ1-3; D is unresolved. The V gene lost 1 base and the J gene lost 1 base, with 8 bases spanning the gap. Germline V lookup: CDR1 SNHLY, CDR2 FYNNEI. The CDR3 totals 15 residues. CDR3 DNA: TGTGCCAGCAGTGAAGAACAGCAATCTGGAAACACCATATATTTT. Translation gives CASSEEQQSGNTIYF.

V is TRBV6-1 and J is TRBJ1-1; D is unclear. The CDR3 is 14 residues long. The germline CDR1 and CDR2 sequences are MNHNS and SASEGT. V lost 0 bases and J lost 3, with 8 bases in between. In nucleotides, the CDR3 is TGTGCCAGCAGTGAAGCGGGCAGCGACACTGAAGCTTTCTTT. Translating it yields CASSEAGSDTEAFF.

This clonotype was detected many times. V gene TRBV28 combines with J gene TRBJ2-7; D remains ambiguous. Germline CDR1 reads MDHEN; CDR2 reads SYDVKM. The CDR3 contains 15 residues. V was cut by 1 base and J by 3 bases, with 13 bases left in between. CDR3 residues: CASSLSPGDHYEQYF. As DNA, the CDR3 is TGTGCCAGCAGTTTATCCCCCGGTGACCACTACGAGCAGTACTTC.

This clonotype showed up many times. The chain has TRBV5-4 and TRBJ1-2; 9 nucleotides line up with TRBD1. The germline V gene has CDR1 SGHNT and CDR2 YYREEE (reference sequence). J was trimmed by 8 bases and V by 0 bases; bases with no gene match: 8. The CDR3 is made up of 15 amino acids. The CDR3 is CASSLAEGQGGGYTF. The CDR3, as DNA: TGTGCCAGCAGCTTGGCAGAGGGACAGGGTGGAGGCTACACCTTC.

This clonotype was recorded at least ten times. The rearrangement joins TRBV20-1 to TRBJ1-3, with 8 bases aligning to TRBD1. The CDR3 contains 15 residues. V lost 2 bases to trimming and J lost 4 bases; unmatched junction nucleotides: 7. Germline V gene data show CDR1 as DFQATT and CDR2 as SNEGSKA (reference sequence). The DNA of the CDR3 is TGCAGTGCTAGAAAGAGACAGGGGACGGGAAACACCATATATTTT. Residues: CSARKRQGTGNTIYF.

This clonotype was seen at least ten times. This chain links TRBV7-9 with TRBJ2-3; TRBD2 matches 11 bases. The CDR3 extends over 16 amino acids. The trim removed 4 bases at V and 0 bases at J, leaving 3 bases unmatched. Germline CDR1 is SEHNR and CDR2 is FQNEAQ (reference sequence). CDR3 in DNA: TGTGCCAGCAGCTCTGGGACTAGCGGAAGCACAGATACGCAGTATTTT. This sequence encodes CASSSGTSGSTDTQYF.

The genes are TRBV10-3 and TRBJ2-2, with 12 bases fitting TRBD2. With 6 bases clipped from V and 4 bases from J, the junction kept 6 bases outside the gene matches. CDR1 is ENHRY, CDR2 SYGVKD, per germline. CDR3 length: 16 amino acids. This CDR3 is CAIRPGLAGPTGELFF. CDR3 nucleotide sequence: TGTGCCATCAGACCGGGACTAGCGGGTCCCACCGGGGAGCTGTTTTTT.

The table lists this clonotype with many counts. This chain links TRBV12-3 or TRBV12-4 with TRBJ2-7; the D gene could be TRBD1 or TRBD2 (6 bases each). The CDR3 extends over 15 amino acids. V dropped 3 bases and J dropped 5 bases, with 17 bases sitting between them. The CDR3 sequence is CASSFNFGGRNEQYF. DNA of the CDR3: TGTGCCAGCAGTTTCAATTTCGGGGGCCGAAACGAGCAGTACTTC.

This clonotype was seen repeatedly, ten times or more. The rearrangement joins TRBV24-1 to TRBJ2-1, with TRBD2 identical over 11 bases. The germline V gene has CDR1 KGHDR and CDR2 SFDVKD. V dropped 1 base and J dropped 8; count of bases not matched to a gene: 6. This CDR3 region has 16 residues. The CDR3 reads CATSDFGTSGSDEQFF. The CDR3 nucleotides are TGTGCCACCAGTGATTTCGGCACTAGCGGGAGCGATGAGCAGTTCTTC.

This clonotype has at least ten counts. The chain links TRBV27 to TRBJ2-5; no clear D. The length of the CDR3 is 14 residues. V was clipped by 0 bases and J by 5 bases, with 10 bases between them. Germline CDR1 MNHEY, CDR2 SMNVEV (reference sequence). CDR3 nucleotide sequence: TGTGCCAGCAGTTTATCAGACTCTTGGGAGACCCAGTACTTC. Protein: CASSLSDSWETQYF.

This clonotype has a count of ten or more. The rearrangement joins TRBV2 to TRBJ2-1, with D possibly being TRBD2 (6 bases). Between the trimmed V and J ends, which lost 2 bases and 6 bases, there was a span of 14 bases. The germline CDR1 and CDR2 sequences are SNHLY and FYNNEI. The CDR3 is 15 residues long. The CDR3 DNA follows: TGTGCCAGCAGTGAAAGTGGTGGAGGGACCAATGAGCAGTTCTTC. This translates into CASSESGGGTNEQFF.

This clonotype was seen many times. The chain couples TRBV7-3 to TRBJ2-1; 12 bases map to TRBD2. The CDR3 length is 14 residues. Per germline, CDR1 SGHTA and CDR2 FQGTGA. V dropped 6 bases and J dropped 8; count of bases not matched to a gene: 5. The CDR3 sequence is CASSELAGGHEQFF. CDR3 nucleotide sequence: TGTGCCAGCAGTGAGCTAGCGGGAGGGCATGAGCAGTTCTTC.

As for this clonotype: A much larger clone is a single base away; this may be a read error. V gene TRBV20-1 combines with J gene TRBJ2-5; 10 nucleotides agree with TRBD2. The V gene's germline CDR1 is DFQATT and CDR2 SNEGSKA (reference sequence). The CDR3 runs 16 residues. Unmatched junction bases numbered 18, after V lost 3 bases and J lost 11 bases. The CDR3 sequence: CSASSSGRFSYNEQYF. CDR3 DNA sequence: TGCAGTGCTAGCAGTAGCGGGAGGTTTTCCTACAATGAGCAGTACTTC.

V gene TRBV7-6 combines with J gene TRBJ1-5; D is unresolved. CDR1 is SGHVS and CDR2 is FNYEAQ in the germline V gene. The CDR3 runs to 14 residues. V lost 7 bases to trimming and J lost 1 base, with 11 bases between them. CDR3 in DNA: TGTGCCAGCACCACTCGTTCGAGCAATCAGCCCCAGCATTTT. It specifies CASTTRSSNQPQHF.

This clonotype has at least ten counts. V usage is TRBV7-8 and J usage is TRBJ1-5, with D possibly matching TRBD1 (5 bases). V was clipped by 1 base and J by 1 base, with 8 bases between them. CDR1 is SGHVS, CDR2 FQNEAQ, per germline. The CDR3 is 15 residues long. For the CDR3, the DNA is TGTGCCAGCAGCTTAGGACAGTCGAGCAATCAGCCCCAGCATTTT. Amino acid sequence: CASSLGQSSNQPQHF. The whole variable domain, remainder taken from reference TRBV7-8 and TRBJ1-5, is GAGVSQSPRYKVAKRGQDVALRCDPISGHVSLFWYQQALGQGPEFLTYFQNEAQLDKSGLPSDRFFAERPEGSVSTLKIQRTQQEDSAVYLCASSLGQSSNQPQHFGDGTRLSIL.

In its sample, this clonotype was seen many times. This chain joins TRBV12-3 or TRBV12-4 and TRBJ2-7; D is uncertain. V lost 5 bases and J lost 5, with 13 bases in between. The CDR3 is 13 amino acids. This CDR3 is CASSPALSHEQYF. The CDR3 DNA is TGTGCCAGCAGTCCCGCCCTGTCCCACGAGCAGTACTTC.

In its sample, this clonotype was seen a few times. The chain carries TRBV6-1 and TRBJ2-1; D not certain. Germline assignment: CDR1 MNHNS and CDR2 SASEGT. The CDR3 contains 12 residues. V lost 1 base and J 6 bases, leaving 4 bases between the germline ends. This CDR3 reads CASSEVLNEQFF. For the CDR3, the DNA is TGTGCCAGCAGTGAAGTCCTCAATGAGCAGTTCTTC.